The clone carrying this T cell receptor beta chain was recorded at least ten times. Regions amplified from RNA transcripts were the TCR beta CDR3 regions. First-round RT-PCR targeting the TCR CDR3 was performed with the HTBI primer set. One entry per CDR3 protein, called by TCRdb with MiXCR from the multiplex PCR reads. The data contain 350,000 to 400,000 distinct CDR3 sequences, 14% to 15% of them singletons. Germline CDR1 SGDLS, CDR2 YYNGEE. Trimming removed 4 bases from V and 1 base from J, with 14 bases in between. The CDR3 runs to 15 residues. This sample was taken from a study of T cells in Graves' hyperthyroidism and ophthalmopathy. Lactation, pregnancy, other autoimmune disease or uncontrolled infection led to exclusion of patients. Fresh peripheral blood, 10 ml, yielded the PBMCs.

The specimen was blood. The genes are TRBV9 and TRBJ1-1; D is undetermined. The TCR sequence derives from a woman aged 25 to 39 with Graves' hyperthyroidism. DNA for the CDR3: TGTGCCAGCAGCCCCAGCGGGCGCCAGAACACTGAAGCTTTCTTT. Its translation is CASSPSGRQNTEAFF.